The clone carrying this TCR beta chain came up once. This sample was taken from a study of neoadjuvant anti-PD-1 for oral cavity cancer. TCRdb's copy holds only in-frame clones and misses some; the assay was immunoSEQ multiplex PCR. In the table there are approximately 13,000 clones, 65% to 80% of which are singletons. The time point was: after neoadjuvant nivolumab, at surgical resection. Germline loops: CDR1 ENHRY, CDR2 SYGVKD. V was trimmed by 2 bases and J by 6 bases, leaving 5 bases between them. This CDR3 has 12 residues. Sequencing used PBMCs, obtained after nivolumab (anti-PD-1) treatment. The receptor comes from a person aged 35-79 years with oral cavity squamous cell carcinoma. The chain couples TRBV10-3 to TRBJ2-1; the D is unclear. DNA for the CDR3: TGTGCCATCAGTGAGACCCGCAATGAGCAGTTCTTC. It specifies CAISETRNEQFF.